The clone carrying this TCR beta chain was detected ten times or more. What it recognizes is unknown. MiXCR, applied by TCRdb to the RACE reads, yields one record per CDR3 protein. The table records some 79,000 distinct CDR3 sequences, roughly 7.2% of them present only once. The CDR3 runs to 12 residues. Trimming left V 8 bases short and J 6 bases short, with 13 bases between. Germline CDR1 LGHDT, CDR2 YNNKEL (reference sequence). Noted time point: patch test 1, 2 weeks after DPC sensitization. Treatment defined: therapeutic diphenylcyclopropenone sensitization with weekly scalp DPC. Unfractionated whole blood was the source from which total RNA was extracted. The data were obtained in a study of human T cells and chemical hapten exposure. At the level of the study: Patients additionally received therapeutic doses of diphenylcyclopropenone on the scalp once a week, and this continued throughout the roughly 26-week study.

The study's findings and limits: Controls formed significantly fewer large CDR3 similarity clusters than expanded TCRs did.

The sequences come from whole blood, collected in connection with sensitization to the hapten diphenylcyclopropenone (DPC). This rearrangement joins TRBV3-1 to TRBJ1-2, with D possibly matching TRBD1 (5 bases). The TCR was taken from a young woman with alopecia areata. Some clones in this sample may be carry-over from other donors' samples. CDR3 in amino acids: CASFREEHGYTF. The CDR3 DNA reads TGTGCCAGCTTCAGGGAGGAGCATGGCTACACCTTC.